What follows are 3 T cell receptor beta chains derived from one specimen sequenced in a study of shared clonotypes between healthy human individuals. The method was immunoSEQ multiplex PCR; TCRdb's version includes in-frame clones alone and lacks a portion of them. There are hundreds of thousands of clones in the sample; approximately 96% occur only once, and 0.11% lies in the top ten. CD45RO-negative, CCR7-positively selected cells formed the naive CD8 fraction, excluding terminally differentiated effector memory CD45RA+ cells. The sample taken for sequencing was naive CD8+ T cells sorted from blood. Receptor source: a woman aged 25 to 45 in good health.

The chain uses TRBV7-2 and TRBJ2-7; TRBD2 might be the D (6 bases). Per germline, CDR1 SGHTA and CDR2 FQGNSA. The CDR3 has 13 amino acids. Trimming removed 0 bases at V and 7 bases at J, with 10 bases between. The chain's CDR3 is CASSLAIAGEQYF. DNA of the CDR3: TGTGCCAGCAGCTTAGCCATCGCGGGGGAGCAGTACTTC.

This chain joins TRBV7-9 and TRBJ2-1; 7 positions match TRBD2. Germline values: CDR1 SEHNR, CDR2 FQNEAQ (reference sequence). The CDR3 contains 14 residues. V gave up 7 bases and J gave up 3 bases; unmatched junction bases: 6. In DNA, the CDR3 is TGTGCCAGCAAAACGGCTAGCGGCTACAATGAGCAGTTCTTC. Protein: CASKTASGYNEQFF.

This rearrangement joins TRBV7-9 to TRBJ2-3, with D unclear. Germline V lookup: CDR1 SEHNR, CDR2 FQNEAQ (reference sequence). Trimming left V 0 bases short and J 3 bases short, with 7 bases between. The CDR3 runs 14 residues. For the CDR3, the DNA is TGTGCCAGCAGCTTAGCGGGATGGACAGATACGCAGTATTTT. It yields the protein CASSLAGWTDTQYF.